This T cell receptor (beta chain) was sequenced during a study of cytotoxic CD8 clonotypes in ibrutinib-treated CLL. Study context: Sequenced samples delivered averages of roughly 250,000 productive templates and tens of thousands of productive rearrangements.

This CDR3 spans 13 amino acids. V lost 5 bases and J lost 4, with 11 bases in between. Germline lookup yields CDR1 SEHNR and CDR2 FQNEAQ (reference sequence). Study results and limitations: Circulating CD8+ T-cell counts were tracked by baseline clonality, which exceeded that of age-matched healthy donors. Public clonotypes, rarely seen, contracted or held steady on treatment.

As to this clone: Its antigen is unidentified.

Sequenced by immunoSEQ multiplex PCR; TCRdb stores in-frame clones only, minus some. The table records about 140,000 clones, approximately 80% of them present only once. The TCR comes from a human donor with chronic lymphocytic leukemia. The V call is TRBV7-9, the J call TRBJ1-2, with TRBD1 as a possible D gene (5 bases). The sample here was PBMCs, taken after 36 months of ibrutinib treatment. The CDR3 loop reads CASSPQGGYGYTF. In nucleotides, the CDR3 is TGTGCCAGCAGCCCGCAGGGTGGCTATGGCTACACCTTC.